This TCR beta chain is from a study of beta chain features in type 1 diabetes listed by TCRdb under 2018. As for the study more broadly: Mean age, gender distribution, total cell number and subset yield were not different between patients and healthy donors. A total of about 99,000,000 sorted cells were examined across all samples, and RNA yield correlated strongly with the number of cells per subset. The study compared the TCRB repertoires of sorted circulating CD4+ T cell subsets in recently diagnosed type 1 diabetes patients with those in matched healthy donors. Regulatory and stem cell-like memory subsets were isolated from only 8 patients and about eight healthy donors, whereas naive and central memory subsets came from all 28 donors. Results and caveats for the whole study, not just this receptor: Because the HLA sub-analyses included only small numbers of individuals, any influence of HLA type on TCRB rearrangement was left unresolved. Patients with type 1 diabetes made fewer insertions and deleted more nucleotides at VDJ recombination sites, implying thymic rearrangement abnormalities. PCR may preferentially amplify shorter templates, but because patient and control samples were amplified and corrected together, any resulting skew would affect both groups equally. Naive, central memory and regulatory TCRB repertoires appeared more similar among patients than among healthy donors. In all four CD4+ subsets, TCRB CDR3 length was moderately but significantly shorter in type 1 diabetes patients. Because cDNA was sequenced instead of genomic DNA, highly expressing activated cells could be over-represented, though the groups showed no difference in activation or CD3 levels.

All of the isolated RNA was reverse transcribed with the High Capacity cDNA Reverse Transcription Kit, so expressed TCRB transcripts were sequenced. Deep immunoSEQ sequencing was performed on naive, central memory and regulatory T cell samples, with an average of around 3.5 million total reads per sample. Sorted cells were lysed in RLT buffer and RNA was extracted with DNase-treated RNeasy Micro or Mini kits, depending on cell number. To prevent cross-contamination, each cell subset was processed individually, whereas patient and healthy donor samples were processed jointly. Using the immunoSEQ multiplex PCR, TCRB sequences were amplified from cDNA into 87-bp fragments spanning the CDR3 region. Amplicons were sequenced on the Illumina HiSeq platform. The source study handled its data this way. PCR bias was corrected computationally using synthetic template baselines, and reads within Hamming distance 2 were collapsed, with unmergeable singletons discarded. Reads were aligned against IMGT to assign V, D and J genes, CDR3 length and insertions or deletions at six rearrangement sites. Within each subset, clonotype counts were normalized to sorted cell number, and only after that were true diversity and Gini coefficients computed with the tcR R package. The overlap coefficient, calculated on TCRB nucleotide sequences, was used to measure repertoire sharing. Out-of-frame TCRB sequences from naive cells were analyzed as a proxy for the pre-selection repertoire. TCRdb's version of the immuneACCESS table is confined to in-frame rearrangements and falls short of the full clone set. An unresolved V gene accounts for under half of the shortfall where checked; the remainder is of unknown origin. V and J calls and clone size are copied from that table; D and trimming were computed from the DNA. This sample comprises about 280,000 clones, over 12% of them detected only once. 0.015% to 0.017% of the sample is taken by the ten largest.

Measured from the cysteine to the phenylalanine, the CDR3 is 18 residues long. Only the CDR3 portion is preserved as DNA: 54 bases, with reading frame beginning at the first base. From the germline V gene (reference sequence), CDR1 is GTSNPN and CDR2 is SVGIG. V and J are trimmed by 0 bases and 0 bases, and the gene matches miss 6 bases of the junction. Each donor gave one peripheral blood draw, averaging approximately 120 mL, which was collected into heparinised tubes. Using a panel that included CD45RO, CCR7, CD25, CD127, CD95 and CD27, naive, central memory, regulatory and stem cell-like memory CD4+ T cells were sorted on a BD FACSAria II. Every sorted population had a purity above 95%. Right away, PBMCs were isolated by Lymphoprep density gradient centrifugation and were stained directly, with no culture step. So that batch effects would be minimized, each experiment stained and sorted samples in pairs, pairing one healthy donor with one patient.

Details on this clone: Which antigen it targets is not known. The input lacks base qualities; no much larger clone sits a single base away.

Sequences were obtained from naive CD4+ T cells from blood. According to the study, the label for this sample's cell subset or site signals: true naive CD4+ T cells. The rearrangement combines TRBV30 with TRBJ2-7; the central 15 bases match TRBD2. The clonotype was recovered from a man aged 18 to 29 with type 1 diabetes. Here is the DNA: TGTGCCTGGAGTGTACCTGCGGGACTAGCGGGAGGCTCCTACGAGCAGTACTTC. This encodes CAWSVPAGLAGGSYEQYF. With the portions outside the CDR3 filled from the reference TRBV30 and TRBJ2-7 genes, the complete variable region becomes SQTIHQWPATLVQPVGSPLSLECTVEGTSNPNLYWYRQAAGRGLQLLFYSVGIGQISSEVPQNLSASRPQDRQFILSSKKLLLSDSGFYLCAWSVPAGLAGGSYEQYFGPGTRLTVT.